The T cell receptor (beta chain) under discussion was sequenced for a study of T cell changes during pregnancy in multiple sclerosis. The germline V and J ends were trimmed by 1 base and 7 bases, with 13 bases remaining between them. The CDR3 loop spans 14 amino acids. The germline V gene encodes CDR1 SGHAT and CDR2 FQNNGV. Method: immunoSEQ multiplex PCR; TCRdb's copy keeps in-frame clones and lacks some. The table shows 45,000 to 55,000 clones, with almost 95% occurring only once. The sample in question was CD4+ T cells from peripheral blood mononuclear cells, obtained in the second trimester of pregnancy. This clonotype was sampled from a female donor in good health, enrolled as a control in a pregnancy study. The chain combines TRBV11-2 with TRBJ2-5, with a possible D match to TRBD1 (5 bases). CDR3 in DNA: TGTGCCAGCAGCTTAGTAGGGGTACTCGGGACCCAGTACTTC. Amino acid sequence: CASSLVGVLGTQYF.